This record looks at one TCR beta chain sequence and its context. This specimen belongs to a study of blood T cell repertoires in COVID-19. Across the whole study: There were acute and convalescent COVID-19 samples, and they came from the United States, Italy and Spain.

As handled by the study authors: Reference gene primer amplification gave estimated nucleated cell counts. Produced via immunoSEQ multiplex PCR; TCRdb's table is partial and in-frame only. V and J calls and clone size come straight from that table; D and trimming were deduced from the DNA. The data contain fewer than 200,000 clones, around 84% of them singletons. Study members were between about 18 and 95 years old and lived in 20 to 30 US regions. The study recruited exposed participants who had met a COVID-19 case within 2 weeks before entry. The TCR sequence derives from a woman aged 25 to 45 who had been exposed to COVID-19. Sequencing used PBMCs or T cells enriched from blood (not recorded which).

CDR3 sequence reads: CASSFDRAGGEAFF. The CDR3 DNA reads as TGTGCCAGCAGTTTCGACAGGGCCGGTGGTGAAGCTTTCTTT. V usage is TRBV2 and J usage is TRBJ1-1; 7 bases fit TRBD1. J gave up 7 bases and V 5 bases, and 10 bases lay outside the gene matches. There are 14 residues in the CDR3. Looked up from germline, CDR1 is SNHLY and CDR2 is FYNNEI.